This is a list of T cell receptor beta chains from one sample in a study of CD8+ T cells in alopecia areata. Some clones are missing from TCRdb's copy, which holds only in-frame ones; the method was immunoSEQ multiplex PCR. In the table there are fewer than 150,000 clones, about two fifths of which are singletons. Sample: CD4+ T cells sorted from blood. The receptors shown here come from a human donor with alopecia areata. The CDR3 runs from the conserved cysteine through the conserved F or W. The D gene is left open where the match is weak. The size field is filled for only some rows; it gives once, few, many or a size class.

TRBV27	-	TRBJ2-7	-	TGTGCCAGCAGTTTCCGGGACACCCTTTTTGAGCAGTACTTC	CASSFRDTLFEQYF
TRBV11-2	TRBD2	TRBJ2-7	-	TGTGCCAGCAGCTTAGTCTCTAGCGGGAAGTACGAGCAGTACTTC	CASSLVSSGKYEQYF
TRBV27	-	TRBJ2-5	-	TGTGCCAGCAGTTCCTCGGGGACAATAGAGACCCAGTACTTC	CASSSSGTIETQYF
TRBV2	-	TRBJ1-1	-	TGTGCCAGCAGTGAAGCGGCCAGGGGTCGGACTGAAGCTTTCTTT	CASSEAARGRTEAFF
TRBV4-3	-	TRBJ2-7	-	TGCGCCAGCAGCCGGGACTTTTCTGGCAACGAGCAGTACTTC	CASSRDFSGNEQYF
TRBV5-1	TRBD1	TRBJ1-6	-	TGCGCCAGCAGCTTCGACAGGGTCTCACCCCTCCACTTT	CASSFDRVSPLHF
TRBV19	-	TRBJ2-1	few	TGTGCCAGTAGTATAGGCCACGGGAGTGGGGACAATGAGCAGTTCTTC	CASSIGHGSGDNEQFF
TRBV29-1	-	TRBJ2-3	-	TGCAGCGTTGAATTGGTAGCTTCAGATACGCAGTATTTT	CSVELVASDTQYF
TRBV13	-	TRBJ2-7	-	TGTGCCAGCAGTCCTGATCGGTACGAGCAGTACTTC	CASSPDRYEQYF
TRBV29-1	TRBD2	TRBJ2-7	once	TGCAGCGTTGATAGCGGGGGAAGGTACGAGCAGTACTTC	CSVDSGGRYEQYF
TRBV29-1	-	TRBJ2-5	-	TGCAGCGTTGACCTTCCCCCACAAGAGACCCAGTACTTC	CSVDLPPQETQYF
TRBV28	TRBD1	TRBJ1-2	few	TGTGCCAGCAGTTTAGAGGGGGCAAGTTATGGCTACACCTTC	CASSLEGASYGYTF
TRBV29-1	-	TRBJ1-2	few	TGCAGCGTGGGGGGCAACTATGGCTACACCTTC	CSVGGNYGYTF
TRBV28	-	TRBJ2-7	few	TGTGCCAGCAGTGAGACGGATTACGAGCAGTACTTC	CASSETDYEQYF
TRBV5-1	TRBD2	TRBJ2-7	-	TGCGCCAGCAGCTTGGCGTCTAGCGGACGCTACGAGCAGTACTTC	CASSLASSGRYEQYF
TRBV5-4	-	TRBJ2-5	-	TGTGCCAGCTCCGGGGGACAGCTTCAAGAGACCCAGTACTTC	CASSGGQLQETQYF
TRBV30	TRBD2	TRBJ2-1	-	TGTGCCTGGGACCGGACTAGGAGCGGCAATGAGCAGTTCTTC	CAWDRTRSGNEQFF
TRBV7-9	-	TRBJ1-1	few	TGTGCCAGCAGCATAGGGTGGACTGAAGCTTTCTTT	CASSIGWTEAFF
TRBV28	TRBD1	TRBJ2-7	many	TGTGCCAGCAGTTTTCTTATGGGACAGGGGGAATCCTACGAGCAGTACTTC	CASSFLMGQGESYEQYF
TRBV27	-	TRBJ2-7	-	TGTGCCAGCAGTTTATTGGGGGCTACTGTCTCCTACGAGCAGTACTTC	CASSLLGATVSYEQYF
TRBV2	-	TRBJ2-7	-	TGTGCCAGCAGTGACTTGGGACAAGTCCCCTACGAGCAGTACTTC	CASSDLGQVPYEQYF
TRBV9	TRBD2	TRBJ2-5	-	TGTGCCAGCAGCGTAGGGATGGGGGCTAGCGGGGACCAAGAGACCCAGTACTTC	CASSVGMGASGDQETQYF
TRBV5-6	-	TRBJ2-3	-	TGTGCCAGCAGCTTGGCGGATACGCAATATTTT	CASSLADTQYF
TRBV6-6	-	TRBJ2-3	few	TGTGCCAGCACCGAAAGACCAACCGATACGCAGTATTTT	CASTERPTDTQYF
TRBV2	TRBD1	TRBJ1-2	few	TGTGCCAGCAGTGCAGACAGGGCCACTAACTATGGCTACACCTTC	CASSADRATNYGYTF
TRBV18	TRBD1	TRBJ1-2	-	TGTGCCAGCTCACCCCCCCTCGGACAGGGAAACTATGGCTACACCTTC	CASSPPLGQGNYGYTF
TRBV29-1	TRBD1	TRBJ1-2	-	TGCAGCGTCGGGACAGGGAACGTGAATGGCTACACCTTC	CSVGTGNVNGYTF
TRBV29-1	-	TRBJ1-1	-	TGCAGCGTTGAAGATTTCGGGGGGAACACTGAAGCTTTCTTT	CSVEDFGGNTEAFF
TRBV2	TRBD1	TRBJ1-5	-	TGTGCCAGCAGACCCGACAGGGGACGTCAGCCCCAGCATTTT	CASRPDRGRQPQHF
TRBV7-9	-	TRBJ2-5	few	TGTGCCAGCAGCTTGGGGGTCGGGGAGACCCAGTACTTC	CASSLGVGETQYF
TRBV20-1	TRBD1	TRBJ1-2	-	TGCAGTGCTAGAGCAGGGGGAGGCTACACCTTC	CSARAGGGYTF
TRBV7-2	-	TRBJ2-3	once	TGTGCCAGCAGCCTTCGACCGACATCACGCCTCCCAGATACGCAGTATTTT	CASSLRPTSRLPDTQYF
TRBV28	-	TRBJ2-7	few	TGTGCCAGCAGTTCCCACTCCGTTGTGTGGGTCTACTTC	CASSSHSVVWVYF
TRBV30	-	TRBJ1-1	-	TGTGCCTGGACATGGGGTCTGAACACTGAAGCTTTCTTT	CAWTWGLNTEAFF
TRBV7-9	-	TRBJ2-7	few	TGTGCCAGCAGCTTAGTGGAATACGAGCAGTACTTC	CASSLVEYEQYF
TRBV7-2	-	TRBJ1-6	-	TGTGCCAGCAGTTTAACGGTGTCCTATAATTCACCCCTCCACTTT	CASSLTVSYNSPLHF